This T cell receptor beta chain was sequenced during a study of control samples from healthy donors and cancer patients (dated by TCRdb to between 2020 and 2021). In its sample, this clone was seen once. Its antigen has not been determined. It has no much larger one-base neighbor in the sample; base qualities were not kept. The CDR3 contains 15 residues, cysteine and phenylalanine counted. Just the 45-base CDR3 DNA is kept, in frame starting at base 1. Via the germline V gene, CDR1 is MRHNA and CDR2 SNTAGT. From V the trimming removes 2 bases and from J it removes 3 bases, while the gene matches leave 7 bases of the junction unaccounted for. Library preparation employed the immunoSEQ multiplex PCR assay. In TCRdb, the immuneACCESS table is reduced to in-frame sequences with V and J assigned. These tables do not hold every clone; where another copy was compared, an unresolved V gene accounts for under half, and the others remain unexplained. This sample comprises roughly 38,000 clones, more than 85% of them detected only once. The ten largest clones represent around 3.6% of the sample.

The sample consisted of blood. The TCR was taken from a woman aged 50 to 65 in good health. Recombination linked TRBV6-4 to TRBJ2-7, with 7 bases aligning to TRBD1. Here is the DNA: TGTGCCAGCAGTGACCGGGACAGAGTATTCTACGAGCAGTACTTC. Its translation is CASSDRDRVFYEQYF.